The present T cell receptor (beta chain) was sequenced within a study of Graves' ophthalmopathy and Graves' hyperthyroidism. Whole-study context: Peripheral blood (taken before any treatment) was collected at initial diagnosis. Study conclusions and caveats: Blood also contained most of the expanded thyroid clonotypes above 0.001 frequency.

This clonotype was counted many times. Its target is unknown. Hyperthyroidism was considered stable when no ophthalmopathy appeared within 18 months of follow-up. Using RNA transcripts, the TCR beta CDR3 regions were amplified. Second-round multiplex PCR came after first-round RT-PCR with HTBI primers. TCRdb reanalysed the multiplex PCR reads using MiXCR and keeps one entry per CDR3 protein. The sample records 500,000 to 700,000 distinct CDR3 sequences, 22% being singletons. The clonotype was recovered from a young woman with stable Graves' hyperthyroidism. Some clones in this sample may be carry-over from other donors' samples. Sequenced: peripheral blood.

The CDR3 loop is CASSLRQENTEAFF. The DNA for the CDR3 is TGTGCCAGCAGTCTCAGACAGGAGAACACTGAAGCTTTCTTT. The chain employs TRBV12-3 or TRBV12-4 and TRBJ1-1; a weak D match, TRBD1 (6 bases). Trimming cost V 5 bases and J 1 base, with 11 bases left between them. The CDR3 sequence is 14 residues long.